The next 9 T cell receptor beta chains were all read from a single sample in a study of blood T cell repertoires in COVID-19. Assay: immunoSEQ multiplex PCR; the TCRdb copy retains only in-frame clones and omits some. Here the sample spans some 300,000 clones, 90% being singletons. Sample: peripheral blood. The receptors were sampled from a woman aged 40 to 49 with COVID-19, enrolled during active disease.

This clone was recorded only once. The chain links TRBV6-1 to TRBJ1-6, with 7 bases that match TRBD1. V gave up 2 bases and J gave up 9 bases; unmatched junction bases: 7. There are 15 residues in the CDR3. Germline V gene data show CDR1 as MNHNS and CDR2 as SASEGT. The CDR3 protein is CASSERGQGSSPLHF. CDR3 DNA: TGTGCCAGCAGTGAAAGGGGGCAGGGAAGTTCACCCCTCCACTTT.

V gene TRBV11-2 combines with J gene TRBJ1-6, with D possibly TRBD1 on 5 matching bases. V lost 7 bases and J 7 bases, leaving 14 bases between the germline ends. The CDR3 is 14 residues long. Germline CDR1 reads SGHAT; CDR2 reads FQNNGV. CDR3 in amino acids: CASTWWGENSPLHF. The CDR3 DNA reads TGTGCCAGCACCTGGTGGGGGGAGAATTCACCCCTCCACTTT.

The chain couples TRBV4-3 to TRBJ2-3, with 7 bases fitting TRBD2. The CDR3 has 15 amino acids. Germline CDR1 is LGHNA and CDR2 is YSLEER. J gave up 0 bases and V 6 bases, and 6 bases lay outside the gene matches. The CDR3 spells CASSRGEGSTDTQYF. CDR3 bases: TGCGCCAGCAGTCGGGGGGAGGGGAGCACAGATACGCAGTATTTT.

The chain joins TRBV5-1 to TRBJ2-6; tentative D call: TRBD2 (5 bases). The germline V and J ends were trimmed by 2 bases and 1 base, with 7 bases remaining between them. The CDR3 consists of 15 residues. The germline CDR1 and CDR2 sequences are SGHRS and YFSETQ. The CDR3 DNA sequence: TGCGCCAGCAGCTTTGAGGGTTCTGGGGCCAACGTCCTGACTTTC. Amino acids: CASSFEGSGANVLTF.

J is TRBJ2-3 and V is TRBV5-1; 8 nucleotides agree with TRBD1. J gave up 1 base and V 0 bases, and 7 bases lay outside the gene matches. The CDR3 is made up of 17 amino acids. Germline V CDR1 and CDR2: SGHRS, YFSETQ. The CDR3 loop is CASSLVNRGLGTDTQYF. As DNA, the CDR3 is TGCGCCAGCAGCTTGGTCAACAGGGGGTTAGGCACAGATACGCAGTATTTT.

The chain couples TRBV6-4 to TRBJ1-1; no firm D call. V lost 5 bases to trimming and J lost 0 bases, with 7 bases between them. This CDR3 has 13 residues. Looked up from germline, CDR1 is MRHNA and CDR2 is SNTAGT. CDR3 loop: CASSLELNTEAFF. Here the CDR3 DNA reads TGTGCCAGCAGTCTCGAGCTGAACACTGAAGCTTTCTTT.

CDR3 loop: CASSVGGSGDRTDTQYF. In DNA, the CDR3 is TGTGCCAGCAGCGTAGGGGGGTCGGGGGATCGGACAGATACGCAGTATTTT. J is TRBJ2-3 and V is TRBV9, with a weak D call TRBD2 (6 bases). The V end was cut by 0 bases, the J end by 3 bases, with 17 bases between. In germline, CDR1 is SGDLS, CDR2 YYNGEE. This CDR3 comprises 17 residues. The variable domain in full, completed from reference TRBV9 and TRBJ2-3, reads DSGVTQTPKHLITATGQRVTLRCSPRSGDLSVYWYQQSLDQGLQFLIQYYNGEERAKGNILERFSAQQFPDLHSELNLSSLELGDSALYFCASSVGGSGDRTDTQYFGPGTRLTVL.

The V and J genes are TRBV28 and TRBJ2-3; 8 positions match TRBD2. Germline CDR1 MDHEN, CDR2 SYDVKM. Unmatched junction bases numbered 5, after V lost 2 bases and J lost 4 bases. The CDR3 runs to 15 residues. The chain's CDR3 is CASSLNRGGADTQYF. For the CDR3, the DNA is TGTGCCAGCAGTTTAAACCGGGGGGGCGCAGATACGCAGTATTTT. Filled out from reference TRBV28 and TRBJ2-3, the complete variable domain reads DVKVTQSSRYLVKRTGEKVFLECVQDMDHENMFWYRQDPGLGLRLIYFSYDVKMKEKGDIPEGYSVSREKKERFSLILESASTNQTSMYLCASSLNRGGADTQYFGPGTRLTVL.

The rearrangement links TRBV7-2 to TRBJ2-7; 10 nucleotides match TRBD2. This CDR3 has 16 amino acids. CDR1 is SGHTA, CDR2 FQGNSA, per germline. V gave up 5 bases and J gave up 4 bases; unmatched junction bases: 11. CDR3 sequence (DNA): TGTGCCAGCAGCCCTACTAGCGGGACCTCCGGGTACGAGCAGTACTTC. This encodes CASSPTSGTSGYEQYF. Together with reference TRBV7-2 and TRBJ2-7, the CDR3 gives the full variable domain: GAGVSQSPSNKVTEKGKDVELRCDPISGHTALYWYRQSLGQGLEFLIYFQGNSAPDKSGLPSDRFSAERTGGSVSTLTIQRTQQEDSAVYLCASSPTSGTSGYEQYFGPGTRLTVT.